A single sample is the source of the 19 T cell receptor beta chains below, sequenced in a study of beta chain features in type 1 diabetes. Sequencing targeted expressed TCRB transcripts, as all isolated RNA had been reverse transcribed. Data came from immunoSEQ multiplex PCR; TCRdb stores just in-frame clones and leaves some out. The sample includes almost 350,000 clones, approximately 8.2% of them seen just once. The source material was central memory CD4+ T cells from blood. The origin of the receptors is a woman under 30 in good health.

The genes are TRBV7-2 and TRBJ2-2, with TRBD2 matching 7 bases. J lost 7 bases, V lost 5 bases, and 4 bases had no gene match. Germline CDR1 is SGHTA and CDR2 is FQGNSA. CDR3 size: 13 residues. CDR3 loop: CASSPTGGGELFF. The DNA for the CDR3 is TGTGCCAGCAGCCCAACGGGGGGCGGGGAGCTGTTTTTT.

The chain uses TRBV27 and TRBJ1-2; D unclear. Per the germline V gene, CDR1 is MNHEY and CDR2 is SMNVEV (reference sequence). The CDR3 spans 15 residues. Trimming removed 4 bases at V and 5 bases at J, with 17 bases between. CDR3 sequence reads: CASSSLHTNWYGYTF. The CDR3, as DNA: TGTGCCAGCAGTTCCCTTCACACAAATTGGTATGGCTACACCTTC.

This chain uses TRBV5-1 with TRBJ2-5, with 7 bases identical to TRBD1. The J call is doubtful: the DNA matches TRBJ2-7 better. CDR1 and CDR2 (germline): SGHRS, YFSETQ. This CDR3 is built from 15 residues. The CDR3 nucleotides are TGCGCCAGCAGCTTTCGACAGGGCGGCGACTACGAGCAGTACTTC. Its protein is CASSFRQGGDYEQYF.

The sample holds one count of this clone. The chain has TRBV7-2 and TRBJ2-1; D gene ambiguous. Trimming took 1 base from V and 2 from J, leaving 9 bases between them. CDR3 size: 15 residues. The germline CDR1 and CDR2 sequences are SGHTA and FQGNSA. The CDR3 loop is CASSLVGPPYNEQFF. CDR3 coding DNA: TGTGCCAGCAGCTTAGTAGGGCCACCCTACAATGAGCAGTTCTTC.

This chain connects TRBV15 to TRBJ2-6; D is undetermined. Trimming stripped 8 bases from V and 1 base from J, with 3 bases between. In germline, CDR1 is LNHNV, CDR2 YYDKDF (reference sequence). The CDR3 length is 12 residues. CDR3 region: CATGSGANVLTF. The CDR3 DNA sequence: TGTGCCACCGGGTCTGGGGCCAACGTCCTGACTTTC.

In its sample, this clone was seen a few times. The genes are TRBV29-1 and TRBJ2-7; TRBD1 aligns across 7 bases. The CDR3 spans 13 residues. Germline V CDR1 and CDR2: SQVTM, ANQGSEA. The trim removed 7 bases at V and 5 bases at J, leaving 11 bases unmatched. The CDR3 sequence: CSALRDREHEQYF. The CDR3 bases are TGCAGCGCGCTCAGAGACAGGGAGCACGAGCAGTACTTC.

A word on this clone: The same CDR3 also results from other DNA sequences found in this sample. This CDR3 is CASSLGGANYGYTF. Here the CDR3 DNA reads TGCGCCAGCAGCTTGGGTGGTGCTAACTATGGCTACACCTTC. The genes are TRBV5-1 and TRBJ1-2; D remains ambiguous. Germline V lookup: CDR1 SGHRS, CDR2 YFSETQ. The CDR3 is 14 amino acids. Trimming stripped 0 bases from V and 0 bases from J, with 6 bases between.

This clone came up a few times. The V call is TRBV6-5, the J call TRBJ2-2; TRBD1 or TRBD2 may be the D gene (5 bases each). The CDR3 extends over 14 amino acids. The V and J ends lost 4 bases and 1 base respectively, with 7 bases between them. CDR1 MNHEY and CDR2 SVGAGI come from the germline V gene. As DNA, the CDR3 is TGTGCCAGCAGTTGGGACCAGAACACCGGGGAGCTGTTTTTT. This encodes CASSWDQNTGELFF.

In its sample, this clone was seen many times. The gene calls are TRBV5-4 and TRBJ2-4, with 11 bases matching TRBD1. The germline V gene encodes CDR1 SGHNT and CDR2 YYREEE (reference sequence). This CDR3 contains 15 residues. V lost 4 bases to trimming and J lost 8 bases; unmatched junction nucleotides: 8. CDR3 loop: CASSLGQGASYIQYF. The CDR3 coding sequence is TGTGCCAGCAGCCTCGGACAGGGGGCTTCGTACATTCAGTACTTC.

This chain connects TRBV6-1 to TRBJ1-2; D is uncertain. CDR1 and CDR2 from the germline V gene are MNHNS and SASEGT. Trimming shortened V by 8 bases and J by 6 bases, and 10 bases separated the two germline ends. This CDR3 is 11 amino acids long. Here the CDR3 DNA reads TGTGCCAGCGGAGGAGATGATGGCTACACCTTC. Translated: CASGGDDGYTF.

This clone has just a few counts. The chain carries TRBV25-1 and TRBJ2-3, with a weak D call TRBD2 (5 bases). Germline values: CDR1 MGHDK, CDR2 SYGVNS. The CDR3 sequence is 12 residues long. V was trimmed by 4 bases and J by 15 bases, leaving 17 bases between them. This chain's CDR3 is CASSATRWARYF. In nucleotides, the CDR3 is TGTGCCAGCAGTGCCACTAGATGGGCTCGATATTTT.

The chain carries TRBV5-6 and TRBJ2-7; 7 bases agree with TRBD1. The length of the CDR3 is 15 residues. Unmatched junction bases numbered 8, after V lost 4 bases and J lost 1 base. Looked up from germline, CDR1 is SGHDT and CDR2 is YYEEEE. CDR3 loop: CASSLGYRGSYEQYF. The CDR3 bases are TGTGCCAGCAGCCTAGGGTACAGGGGTTCCTACGAGCAGTACTTC. The full variable domain, rest sourced from reference TRBV5-6 and TRBJ2-7, is DAGVTQSPTHLIKTRGQQVTLRCSPKSGHDTVSWYQQALGQGPQFIFQYYEEEERQRGNFPDRFSGHQFPNYSSELNVNALLLGDSALYLCASSLGYRGSYEQYFGPGTRLTVT.

This chain joins TRBV5-1 and TRBJ2-5; D unclear. CDR1 is SGHRS, CDR2 YFSETQ, per germline. V shed 0 bases and J shed 5 bases, with 11 bases lying between them. The CDR3 is made up of 14 amino acids. The CDR3 sequence is CASSLASIGETQYF. CDR3 DNA: TGCGCCAGCAGCTTGGCCTCTATTGGGGAGACCCAGTACTTC.

V gene TRBV28 combines with J gene TRBJ2-7; 7 bases are shared with TRBD2. Germline CDR1 MDHEN, CDR2 SYDVKM. The CDR3 runs 14 residues. Trimming took 6 bases from V and 2 from J; bases not matched to a gene: 7. CDR3 loop: CASRASGTAYEQYF. The CDR3 DNA is TGTGCCAGCAGGGCAAGCGGGACTGCCTACGAGCAGTACTTC.

This CDR3 is CASSGFEKLFF. CDR3 DNA: TGTGCCAGCAGTGGATTTGAAAAACTGTTTTTT. The chain recombines TRBV2 with TRBJ1-4; D unresolved. This CDR3 comprises 11 residues. Trimming stripped 4 bases from V and 7 bases from J, with 4 bases between. CDR1 is SNHLY and CDR2 is FYNNEI in the germline V gene.

The chain employs TRBV2 and TRBJ1-1, with a tentative D call TRBD1 (6 bases). V lost 6 bases and J 3 bases, leaving 17 bases between the germline ends. Germline V CDR1 and CDR2: SNHLY, FYNNEI. This CDR3 comprises 15 residues. The CDR3 loop reads CASRASITGYTEAFF. The CDR3 nucleotides are TGTGCCAGCAGGGCCTCTATTACAGGGTACACTGAAGCTTTCTTT. Based on the CDR3 plus reference TRBV2 and TRBJ1-1, the full variable domain is EPEVTQTPSHQVTQMGQEVILRCVPISNHLYFYWYRQILGQKVEFLVSFYNNEISEKSEIFDDQFSVERPDGSNFTLKIRSTKLEDSAMYFCASRASITGYTEAFFGQGTRLTVV.

The chain couples TRBV7-2 to TRBJ2-7, with TRBD2 matching over 16 bases. V trimming: 6 bases; J trimming: 5 bases; junction bases outside the gene matches: 4. There are 15 residues in the CDR3. Germline CDR1 SGHTA, CDR2 FQGNSA. The CDR3 nucleotides read TGTGCCAGCAGGGGACTAGCGGGAGGGCCTAACGAGCAGTACTTC. It translates to CASRGLAGGPNEQYF.

The rearrangement links TRBV4-2 to TRBJ1-5, with 7 nucleotides matching TRBD1. CDR3 length: 16 amino acids. Per germline, CDR1 LGHNA and CDR2 YNFKEQ. V was clipped by 1 base and J by 6 bases; unmatched bases: 9. CDR3 region: CASSQGRGGGGQPQHF. CDR3 nucleotide sequence: TGTGCCAGCAGCCAAGGAAGAGGGGGCGGGGGTCAGCCCCAGCATTTT.

This clone was recorded a few times. The chain combines TRBV5-6 with TRBJ2-1; 9 positions agree with TRBD2. The CDR3 covers 15 residues. Germline-derived CDR1 and CDR2 are SGHDT and YYEEEE. After removal of 4 bases from V and 12 bases from J, the junction contained 14 bases not matched to a gene. CDR3 amino acids: CASSRNLAGIQGQFF. For the CDR3, the DNA is TGTGCCAGCAGCCGCAACCTAGCGGGGATACAGGGGCAGTTCTTC.